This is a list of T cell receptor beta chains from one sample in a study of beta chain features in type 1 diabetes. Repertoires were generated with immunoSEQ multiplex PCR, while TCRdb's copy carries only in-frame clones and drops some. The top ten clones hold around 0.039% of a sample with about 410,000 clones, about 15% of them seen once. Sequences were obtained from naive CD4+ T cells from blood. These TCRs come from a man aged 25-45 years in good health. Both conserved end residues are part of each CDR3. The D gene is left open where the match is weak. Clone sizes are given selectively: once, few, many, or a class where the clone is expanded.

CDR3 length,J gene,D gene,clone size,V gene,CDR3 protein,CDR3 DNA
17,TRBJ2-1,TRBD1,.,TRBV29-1,CSGRQGAIPSSYNEQFF,TGCAGCGGGCGCCAGGGGGCTATACCGAGCTCCTACAATGAGCAGTTCTTC
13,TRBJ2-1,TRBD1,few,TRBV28,CASSPHRGGEQFF,TGTGCCAGCAGCCCCCACAGGGGTGGTGAGCAGTTCTTC
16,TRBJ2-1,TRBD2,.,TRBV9,CASSQASGNLYNEQFF,TGTGCCAGCAGCCAAGCTAGCGGTAATCTCTACAATGAGCAGTTCTTC
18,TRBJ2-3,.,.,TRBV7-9,CASSLVAALLSSTDTQYF,TGTGCCAGCAGCTTAGTGGCGGCTTTACTGTCAAGCACAGATACGCAGTATTTT
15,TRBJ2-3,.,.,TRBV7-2,CASSPGVISTDTQYF,TGTGCCAGCAGCCCCGGAGTAATTAGCACAGATACGCAGTATTTT
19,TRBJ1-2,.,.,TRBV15,CATSRDPGGSGTVNYGYTF,TGTGCCACCAGCAGAGACCCGGGGGGGTCCGGGACGGTGAACTATGGCTACACCTTC
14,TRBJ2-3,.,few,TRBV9,CASSVDPMTATQYF,TGTGCCAGCAGCGTAGATCCCATGACCGCTACGCAGTATTTT
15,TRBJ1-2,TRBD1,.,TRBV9,CASSVEGQGPYGYTF,TGTGCCAGCAGCGTAGAAGGACAGGGACCCTATGGCTACACCTTC
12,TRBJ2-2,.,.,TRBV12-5,CASQLGGGELFF,TGTGCTAGTCAATTGGGCGGCGGGGAGCTGTTTTTT
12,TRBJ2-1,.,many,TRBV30,CAWKTSLSEQFF,TGTGCCTGGAAGACTAGTTTGTCTGAGCAGTTCTTC
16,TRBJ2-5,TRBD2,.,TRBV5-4,CASRQRGMRHQETQYF,TGTGCCAGCAGGCAGCGGGGGATGAGACACCAAGAGACCCAGTACTTC
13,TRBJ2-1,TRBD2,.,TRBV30,CAWSGTSWNEQFF,TGTGCCTGGAGTGGGACTAGCTGGAATGAGCAGTTCTTC
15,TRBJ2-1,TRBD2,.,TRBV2,CASRGGTSGTNEQFF,TGTGCCAGCAGGGGAGGGACTAGCGGGACAAATGAGCAGTTCTTC
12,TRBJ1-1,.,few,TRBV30,CASGLMNTEAFF,TGTGCCTCGGGACTGATGAACACTGAAGCTTTCTTT
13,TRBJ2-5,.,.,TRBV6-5,CASRKTGLETQYF,TGTGCCAGCAGAAAAACAGGGTTAGAGACCCAGTACTTC
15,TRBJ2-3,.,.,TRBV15,CATSRLVRRTDTQYF,TGTGCCACCAGCAGACTAGTTAGGCGCACAGATACGCAGTATTTT